This TCR beta chain was found in a study of T cell responses to AZD1222 COVID-19 vaccine. For this clone: Antigen specificity is unknown.

Sequencing was performed with immunoSEQ multiplex PCR; in TCRdb, only in-frame clones are kept and a portion is missing. The sample carries roughly 120,000 clones, around 84% recorded once. Germline-derived CDR1 and CDR2 are LGHDT and YNNKEL (reference sequence). CDR3 length: 13 amino acids. Trimming stripped 5 bases from V and 7 bases from J, with 14 bases between. The study, taken as a whole, reports: At baseline, seropositivity was found in only 6 or 7 AZD1222 recipients.

The receptor comes from an adult in good health. The V gene is TRBV3-1 (or the pseudogene TRBV3-2), the J gene TRBJ1-2, with D possibly TRBD1 on 5 matching bases. The sample here was peripheral blood, taken on day 0 of AZD1222 vaccination. The CDR3 sequence is CASSLDGGLGYTF. CDR3 bases: TGTGCCAGCAGCTTAGACGGGGGACTTGGCTACACCTTC.